The subject of this entry is one T cell receptor beta chain. The target antigen is unknown. From germline, CDR1 is MDHEN and CDR2 SYDVKM. This CDR3 has 15 amino acids. V lost 1 base and J lost 1; bases outside the gene matches: 1. The data derive from a study of cytomegalovirus exposure and HLA in healthy donors. Study-wide points: Investigators reported fewer than 200 TCR beta chains as tied to cytomegalovirus. The classifier was said to identify cytomegalovirus status with high specificity and sensitivity.

The PCR ran on 60 Vbeta and 13 Jbeta primers. Libraries were prepared by immunoSEQ multiplex PCR; TCRdb keeps only in-frame clonotypes and omits some of them. The profile covers about 130,000 clones, with approximately 84% appearing a single time and around 1.8% taken by the ten largest. This receptor was identified in a woman in her forties in good health and CMV-seronegative. This sequence joins TRBV28 and TRBJ2-3; 8 bases are shared with TRBD1. The source material was PBMCs. The CDR3 here is CASSLSGQGTDTQYF. DNA of the CDR3: TGTGCCAGCAGTTTATCGGGACAGGGCACAGATACGCAGTATTTT.